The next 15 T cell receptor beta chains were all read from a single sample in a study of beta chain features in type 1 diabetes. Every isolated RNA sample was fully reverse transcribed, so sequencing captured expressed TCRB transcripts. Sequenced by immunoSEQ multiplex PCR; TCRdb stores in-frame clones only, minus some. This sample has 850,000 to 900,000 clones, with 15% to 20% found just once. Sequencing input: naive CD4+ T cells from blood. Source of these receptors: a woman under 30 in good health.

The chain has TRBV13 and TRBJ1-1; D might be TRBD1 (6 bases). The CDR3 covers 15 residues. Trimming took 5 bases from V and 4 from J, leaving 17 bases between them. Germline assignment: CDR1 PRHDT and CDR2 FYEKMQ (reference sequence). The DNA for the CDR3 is TGTGCCAGCAGCCCTAGTTGGGGACACGGCACTGAAGCTTTCTTT. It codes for CASSPSWGHGTEAFF.

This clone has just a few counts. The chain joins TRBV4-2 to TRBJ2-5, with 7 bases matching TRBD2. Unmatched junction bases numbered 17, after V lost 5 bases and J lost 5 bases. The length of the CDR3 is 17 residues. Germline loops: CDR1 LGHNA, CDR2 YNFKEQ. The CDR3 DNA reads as TGTGCCAGCAGCAGTAGTAAGCGGGACTACGAAGGGGAGACCCAGTACTTC. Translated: CASSSSKRDYEGETQYF.

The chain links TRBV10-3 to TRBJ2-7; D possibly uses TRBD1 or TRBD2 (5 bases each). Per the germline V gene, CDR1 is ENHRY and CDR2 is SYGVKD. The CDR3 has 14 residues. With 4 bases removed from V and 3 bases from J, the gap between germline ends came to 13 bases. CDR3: CAISVEGKSYEQYF. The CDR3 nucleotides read TGTGCCATCAGTGTAGAGGGGAAGAGCTACGAGCAGTACTTC.

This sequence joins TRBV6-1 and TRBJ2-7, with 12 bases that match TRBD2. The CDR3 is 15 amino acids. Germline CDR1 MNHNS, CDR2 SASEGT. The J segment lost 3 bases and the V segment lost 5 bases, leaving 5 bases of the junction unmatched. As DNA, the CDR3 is TGTGCCAGCAGTACACCGACTAGCGGGAGCTACGAGCAGTACTTC. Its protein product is CASSTPTSGSYEQYF.

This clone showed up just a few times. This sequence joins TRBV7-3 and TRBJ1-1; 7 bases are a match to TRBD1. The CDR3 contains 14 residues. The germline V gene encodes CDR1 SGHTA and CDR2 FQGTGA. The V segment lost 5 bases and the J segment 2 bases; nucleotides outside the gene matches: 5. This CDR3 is CASSLTGLNTEAFF. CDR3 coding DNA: TGTGCCAGCAGCCTGACAGGGCTCAACACTGAAGCTTTCTTT.

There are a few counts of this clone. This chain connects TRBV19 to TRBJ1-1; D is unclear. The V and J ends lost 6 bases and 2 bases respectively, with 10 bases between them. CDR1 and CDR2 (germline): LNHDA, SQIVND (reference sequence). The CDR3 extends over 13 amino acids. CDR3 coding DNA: TGTGCCAGTAGCAGGAACAGAAACACTGAAGCTTTCTTT. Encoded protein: CASSRNRNTEAFF.

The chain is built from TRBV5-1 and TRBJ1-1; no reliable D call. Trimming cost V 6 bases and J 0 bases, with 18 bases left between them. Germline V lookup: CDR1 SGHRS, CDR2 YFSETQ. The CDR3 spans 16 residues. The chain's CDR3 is CASKFGSTNLNTEAFF. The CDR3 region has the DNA TGCGCCAGCAAATTCGGCAGCACGAATTTGAACACTGAAGCTTTCTTT.

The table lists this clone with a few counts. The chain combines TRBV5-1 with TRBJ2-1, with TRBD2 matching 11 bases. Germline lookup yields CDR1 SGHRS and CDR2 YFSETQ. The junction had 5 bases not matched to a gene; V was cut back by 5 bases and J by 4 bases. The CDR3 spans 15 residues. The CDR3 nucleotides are TGCGCCAGCAGGCTGGGACTAGCGGATTACAATGAGCAGTTCTTC. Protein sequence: CASRLGLADYNEQFF.

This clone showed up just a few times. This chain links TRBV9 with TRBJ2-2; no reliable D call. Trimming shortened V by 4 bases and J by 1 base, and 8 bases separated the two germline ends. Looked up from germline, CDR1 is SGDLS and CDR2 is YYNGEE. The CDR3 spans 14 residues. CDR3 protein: CASSRSLNTGELFF. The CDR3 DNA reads TGTGCCAGCAGCCGCAGTCTGAACACCGGGGAGCTGTTTTTT.

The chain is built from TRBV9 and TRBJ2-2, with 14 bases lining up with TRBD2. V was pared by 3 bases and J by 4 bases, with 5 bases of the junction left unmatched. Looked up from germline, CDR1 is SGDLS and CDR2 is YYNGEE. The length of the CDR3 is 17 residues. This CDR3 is CASSAGTSGSRTGELFF. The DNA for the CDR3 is TGTGCCAGCAGCGCGGGGACTAGCGGGAGTCGCACCGGGGAGCTGTTTTTT.

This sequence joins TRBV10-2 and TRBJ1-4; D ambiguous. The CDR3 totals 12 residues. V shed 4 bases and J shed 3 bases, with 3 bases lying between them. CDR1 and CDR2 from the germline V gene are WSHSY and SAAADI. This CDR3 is CASSGANEKLFF. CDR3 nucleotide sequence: TGCGCCAGCAGTGGGGCTAATGAAAAACTGTTTTTT.

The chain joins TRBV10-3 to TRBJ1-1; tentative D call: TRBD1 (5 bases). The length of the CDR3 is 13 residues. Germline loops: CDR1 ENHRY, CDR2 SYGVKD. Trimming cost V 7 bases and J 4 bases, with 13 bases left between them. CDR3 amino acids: CAINQGPGTEAFF. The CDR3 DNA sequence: TGTGCCATCAACCAGGGTCCCGGCACTGAAGCTTTCTTT.

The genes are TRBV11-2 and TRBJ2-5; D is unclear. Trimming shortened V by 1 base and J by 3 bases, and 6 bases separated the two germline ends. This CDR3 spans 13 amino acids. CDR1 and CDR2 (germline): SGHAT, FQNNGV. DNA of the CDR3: TGTGCCAGCAGCTTAGCTCTCGAAGAGACCCAGTACTTC. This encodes CASSLALEETQYF.

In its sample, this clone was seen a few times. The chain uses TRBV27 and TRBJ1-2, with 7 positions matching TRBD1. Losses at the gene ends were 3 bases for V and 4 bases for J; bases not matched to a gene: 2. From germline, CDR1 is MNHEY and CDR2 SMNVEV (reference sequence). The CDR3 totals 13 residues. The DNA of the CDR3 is TGTGCCAGCAGTTTCGACAGGGCCTATGGCTACACCTTC. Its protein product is CASSFDRAYGYTF.

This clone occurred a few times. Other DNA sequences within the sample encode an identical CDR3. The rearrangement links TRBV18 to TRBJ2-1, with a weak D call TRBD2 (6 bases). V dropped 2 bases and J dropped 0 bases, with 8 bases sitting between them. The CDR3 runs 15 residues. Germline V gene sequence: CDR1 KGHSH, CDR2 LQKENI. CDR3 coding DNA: TGTGCCAGCTCACCAAGCGGGTTCTCCTACAATGAGCAGTTCTTC. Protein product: CASSPSGFSYNEQFF.